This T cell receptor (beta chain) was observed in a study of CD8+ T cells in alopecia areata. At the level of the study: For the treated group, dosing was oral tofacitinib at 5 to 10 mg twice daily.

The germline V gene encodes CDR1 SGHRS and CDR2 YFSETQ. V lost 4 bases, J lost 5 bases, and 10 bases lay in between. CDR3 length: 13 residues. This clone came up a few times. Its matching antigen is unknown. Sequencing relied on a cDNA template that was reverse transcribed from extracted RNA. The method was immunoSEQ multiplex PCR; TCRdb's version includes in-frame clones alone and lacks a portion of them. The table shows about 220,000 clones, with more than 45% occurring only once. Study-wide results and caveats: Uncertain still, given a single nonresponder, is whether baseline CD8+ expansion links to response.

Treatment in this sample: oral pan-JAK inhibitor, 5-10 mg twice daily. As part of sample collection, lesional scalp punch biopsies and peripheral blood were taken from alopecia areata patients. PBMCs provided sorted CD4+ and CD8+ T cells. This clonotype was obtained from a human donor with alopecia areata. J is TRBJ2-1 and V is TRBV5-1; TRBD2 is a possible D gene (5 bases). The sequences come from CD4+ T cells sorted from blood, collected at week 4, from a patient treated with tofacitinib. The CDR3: CASSPTGDNEQFF. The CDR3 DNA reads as TGCGCCAGCAGCCCTACCGGGGACAATGAGCAGTTCTTC.